This TCR beta chain originates from a study of cytotoxic CD8 clonotypes in ibrutinib-treated CLL. The wider study: Mean values per sample were hundreds of thousands of productive templates and over 90,000 productive rearrangements.

Study observations and caveats: Against age-matched healthy donors, baseline clonality ran higher and tracked circulating CD8+ T-cell counts. Sampling of sustained-remission and progressing patients occurred at differing times.

Clones were read by immunoSEQ multiplex PCR, and TCRdb kept only the in-frame ones, dropping some. Among around 310,000 clones listed, roughly 79% were seen once. Remarks on this clone: Its target is not known.

Germline V gene sequence: CDR1 LGHNA, CDR2 YSLEER. V lost 4 bases, J lost 3 bases, and 13 bases lay in between. The CDR3 covers 15 residues. The V call is TRBV4-3, the J call TRBJ1-5; the D is unclear. The sequences come from PBMCs, collected before ibrutinib treatment. This clonotype was sampled from a human donor with chronic lymphocytic leukemia. In DNA, the CDR3 is TGCGCCAGCAGCCCCCACGGACGAGACAATCAGCCCCAGCATTTT. As protein: CASSPHGRDNQPQHF.